A selection of T cell receptor beta chains follows, all from one sample in a study of T cells in localized non-small cell lung cancer. The protocol was immunoSEQ multiplex PCR, while the TCRdb copy is restricted to in-frame clones and leaves out a portion. The data show about 33,000 clones, around 80% seen once. The sample in question was peripheral blood, obtained before any cancer treatment. The receptor source for this set is a male donor aged 60 or over with stage III squamous cell lung carcinoma. CDR3s include the opening cysteine and the closing phenylalanine or tryptophan. Fields, in order: J gene, V gene, D gene, CDR3 protein. D genes are given only for firm matches.

j_gene: TRBJ2-1
v_gene: TRBV11-2
d_gene: TRBD2
CDR3aa: CASSLALGAGRDRNEQFF

j_gene: TRBJ1-2
v_gene: TRBV6-5
d_gene: -
CDR3aa: CASDAGLGYGYTF

j_gene: TRBJ2-7
v_gene: TRBV2
d_gene: -
CDR3aa: CASSEDQISYEQYF

j_gene: TRBJ2-1
v_gene: TRBV4-3
d_gene: TRBD2
CDR3aa: CASSERTGTTGNEQFF

j_gene: TRBJ2-1
v_gene: TRBV29-1
d_gene: TRBD2
CDR3aa: CSVEDGSGRPYNEQFF

j_gene: TRBJ2-7
v_gene: TRBV11-2
d_gene: -
CDR3aa: CASSRPGLGSYEQYF

j_gene: TRBJ1-1
v_gene: TRBV7-9
d_gene: -
CDR3aa: CASSFGGLNTEAFF

j_gene: TRBJ2-1
v_gene: TRBV7-2
d_gene: -
CDR3aa: CASSNYNEQFF

j_gene: TRBJ1-3
v_gene: TRBV19
d_gene: -
CDR3aa: CATAEISGNTIYF

j_gene: TRBJ1-1
v_gene: TRBV11-2
d_gene: TRBD1
CDR3aa: CASSSQGDTEAFF

j_gene: TRBJ2-7
v_gene: TRBV19
d_gene: -
CDR3aa: CASSTMTGTYEQYF

j_gene: TRBJ2-4
v_gene: TRBV2
d_gene: -
CDR3aa: CASEAGTSIQYF

j_gene: TRBJ2-5
v_gene: TRBV9
d_gene: TRBD2
CDR3aa: CASSVFSGGTQETQYF

j_gene: TRBJ1-1
v_gene: TRBV7-3
d_gene: -
CDR3aa: CASSPGHQNTEAFF

j_gene: TRBJ2-7
v_gene: TRBV7-2
d_gene: -
CDR3aa: CASSSAYSEQYF

j_gene: TRBJ2-3
v_gene: TRBV29-1
d_gene: -
CDR3aa: CSVRSDTQYF

j_gene: TRBJ2-1
v_gene: TRBV27
d_gene: -
CDR3aa: CASSANRLEGHEQFF